The 20 T cell receptor beta chains listed next were all sequenced from one sample in a study of T-cell reconstitution after alpha-beta-depleted transplantation in children. Preparation of the TCRbeta library was carried out with unique molecular identifiers. TCRdb called the PCR reads again in MiXCR, with one record for every CDR3 protein. The sample carries approximately 400,000 distinct CDR3 sequences, approximately 10% recorded once. Sequencing was performed on PBMCs from the stem cell graft donor, taken from the stem cell graft. These receptors were obtained from a human donor who donated a stem cell graft to a child with acute myeloid leukemia.

This clonotype was recorded a few times. V and J are TRBV20-1 and TRBJ2-3; D is perhaps TRBD2 (5 bases). Trimming shortened V by 2 bases and J by 7 bases, and 22 bases separated the two germline ends. CDR1 and CDR2 (germline): DFQATT, SNEGSKA (reference sequence). The CDR3 extends over 16 amino acids. CDR3 region: CSARTLLATNDYTQYF. The CDR3 DNA reads as TGCAGTGCTAGAACACTGTTAGCGACGAACGACTATACGCAGTATTTT.

V gene TRBV6-5 combines with J gene TRBJ1-1, with D possibly being TRBD1 (5 bases). Germline V lookup: CDR1 MNHEY, CDR2 SVGAGI. This CDR3 is 13 amino acids long. The V and J ends lost 2 bases and 4 bases respectively, with 8 bases between them. CDR3 coding DNA: TGTGCCAGCAGTTACGTGGGGGGCACTGAAGCTTTCTTT. This encodes CASSYVGGTEAFF.

This clonotype has a handful of counts. The genes are TRBV3-1 and TRBJ1-2, with a tentative D call TRBD1 (5 bases). Germline CDR1 reads LGHDT; CDR2 reads YNNKEL (reference sequence). The V end lost 3 bases, the J end lost 8 bases, and 10 bases lay between the germline ends. The length of the CDR3 is 12 residues. The CDR3 loop reads CASSQRDLGYTF. The CDR3 region has the DNA TGTGCCAGCAGCCAGCGGGACTTGGGCTACACCTTC.

This clonotype was seen only once. The V and J genes are TRBV5-4 and TRBJ1-5; 7 bases fit TRBD1. Trimming took 4 bases from V and 5 from J; bases not matched to a gene: 3. The CDR3 is 13 residues long. Germline V gives CDR1 SGHNT, CDR2 YYREEE (reference sequence). The CDR3 is CASSRGTDQPQHF. In nucleotides, the CDR3 is TGTGCCAGCAGCCGCGGGACAGATCAGCCCCAGCATTTT.

This sequence joins TRBV7-2 and TRBJ2-3; D not resolved. Trimming shortened V by 0 bases and J by 0 bases, and 7 bases separated the two germline ends. In germline, CDR1 is SGHTA, CDR2 FQGNSA. There are 15 residues in the CDR3. CDR3 loop: CASSLAFSSTDTQYF. CDR3 in DNA: TGTGCCAGCAGCTTAGCGTTCTCTAGCACAGATACGCAGTATTTT.

This clonotype came up a few times. This sequence joins TRBV10-3 and TRBJ2-7, with 8 bases aligning to TRBD2. Germline V lookup: CDR1 ENHRY, CDR2 SYGVKD. This CDR3 spans 16 amino acids. The V and J ends lost 2 bases and 4 bases, in that order; junction bases with no gene match: 10. The CDR3 bases are TGTGCCATCAGTGAGGGGTTCTCAAGCGGGGGATACGAGCAGTACGTC. Its protein product is CAISEGFSSGGYEQYV.

The gene calls are TRBV28 and TRBJ2-1, with 11 bases matching TRBD1. The V gene's germline CDR1 is MDHEN and CDR2 SYDVKM. V was pared by 8 bases and J by 5 bases, with 5 bases of the junction left unmatched. The CDR3 has 14 amino acids. CDR3 sequence: CASGQGAGNNEQFF. Here the CDR3 DNA reads TGTGCCAGCGGACAGGGGGCAGGCAACAATGAGCAGTTCTTC.

This clonotype was picked up a small number of times. The rearrangement links TRBV2 to TRBJ1-5; no definite D call. The CDR3 covers 13 residues. The V gene's germline CDR1 is SNHLY and CDR2 FYNNEI. V lost 7 bases and J 0 bases, leaving 7 bases between the germline ends. CDR3 in DNA: TGTGCCAGCACCGGGAGTAGCAATCAGCCCCAGCATTTT. It encodes CASTGSSNQPQHF.

This clonotype has at least ten counts. This chain connects TRBV4-1 to TRBJ2-5; D call uncertain. The ends were cut back, 8 bases at V and 4 bases at J, with 29 bases in the middle. The CDR3 covers 18 residues. Germline CDR1 is MGHRA and CDR2 is YSYEKL. The CDR3 coding sequence is TGCGCCAGCTCCCCCAGTATGGGCAGCAGGAATAGGTTAGAGACCCAGTACTTC. Encoded protein: CASSPSMGSRNRLETQYF.

The rearrangement joins TRBV5-1 to TRBJ2-5; D remains unclear. Germline CDR1 reads SGHRS; CDR2 reads YFSETQ. CDR3 length: 9 residues. The CDR3, as DNA: TGCGCAGCAAGGGAGACCCAGTACTTC. This encodes CAARETQYF.

This clonotype was seen only a few times. The chain is built from TRBV12-3 or TRBV12-4 and TRBJ1-3; tentative D call: TRBD1 (5 bases). This CDR3 region has 17 residues. The V end lost 7 bases, the J end lost 0 bases, and 19 bases lay between the germline ends. The CDR3 nucleotides read TGTGCCAGCAAAACCCCCGAAGGGACCTACTCTGGAAACACCATATATTTT. This sequence encodes CASKTPEGTYSGNTIYF.

This clonotype was counted a few times. This chain connects TRBV4-1 to TRBJ2-2; 8 bases line up with TRBD1. J was trimmed by 5 bases and V by 1 base; bases with no gene match: 9. Germline CDR1 MGHRA, CDR2 YSYEKL. This CDR3 is built from 17 residues. The CDR3 bases are TGCGCCAGCAGCCAAGCAGCCGACAGGGGAAAAACCGGGGAGCTGTTTTTT. Amino acid sequence: CASSQAADRGKTGELFF.

A word on this clonotype: A much larger clone differs by one base, so this may be a read error. V usage is TRBV7-2 and J usage is TRBJ2-1; 7 bases fit TRBD2. The length of the CDR3 is 13 residues. Germline V gene lookup returns CDR1 SGHTA and CDR2 FQGNSA. CDR3 sequence: CASSVGLDNGQFF. The DNA of the CDR3 is TGTGCCAGCAGTGTTGGACTAGACAATGGGCAGTTCTTC.

This clonotype turned up a few times. The chain has TRBV7-9 and TRBJ2-3; D call uncertain. CDR1 and CDR2 (germline): SEHNR, FQNEAQ (reference sequence). V lost 3 bases, J lost 9 bases, and 10 bases lay in between. This CDR3 has 12 residues. The CDR3 coding sequence is TGTGCCAGCAGCTTTAACCACCAGACGCAGTATTTT. Protein sequence: CASSFNHQTQYF.

This clonotype showed up many times. This chain joins TRBV29-1 and TRBJ2-3; TRBD1 matches at 8 bases. Germline lookup yields CDR1 SQVTM and CDR2 ANQGSEA. V lost 7 bases and J lost 2; bases outside the gene matches: 2. The CDR3 contains 12 residues. CDR3 loop: CSATGVTDTQYF. CDR3 in DNA: TGCAGCGCGACAGGGGTCACAGATACGCAGTATTTT.

This rearrangement joins TRBV7-2 to TRBJ2-7; tentative D call: TRBD2 (6 bases). With 2 bases removed from V and 2 bases from J, the gap between germline ends came to 10 bases. The CDR3 totals 14 residues. CDR1 is SGHTA, CDR2 FQGNSA, per germline. The CDR3, as DNA: TGTGCCAGCAGCTTAAGCGGCGGGACCTACGAGCAGTACTTC. As protein: CASSLSGGTYEQYF.

This clonotype came up a few times. The chain joins TRBV5-1 to TRBJ2-1; TRBD2 matches at 9 bases. The CDR3 has 15 amino acids. Germline V gives CDR1 SGHRS, CDR2 YFSETQ. V was pared by 2 bases and J by 5 bases, with 5 bases of the junction left unmatched. The CDR3 sequence is CASSFRLAENNEQFF. In nucleotides, the CDR3 is TGCGCCAGCAGCTTCCGACTAGCGGAGAACAATGAGCAGTTCTTC.

This clonotype was observed a few times. The rearrangement uses TRBV29-1 and TRBJ2-1; 11 nucleotides line up with TRBD2. The ends lost 4 bases at V and 9 bases at J; junction bases unmatched: 5. Germline V gives CDR1 SQVTM, CDR2 ANQGSEA. The CDR3 totals 13 residues. The CDR3: CSVGVAGGGEQFF. In DNA, the CDR3 is TGCAGCGTTGGAGTAGCGGGAGGGGGTGAGCAGTTCTTC.

This clonotype was observed a handful of times. The chain is built from TRBV4-2 and TRBJ1-5, with unresolved D. CDR1 and CDR2 (germline): LGHNA, YNFKEQ. V lost 2 bases and J lost 2, with 16 bases in between. CDR3 length: 17 amino acids. CDR3 sequence: CASSQTLGIQGNQPQHF. CDR3 nucleotides: TGTGCCAGCAGCCAAACTCTCGGAATCCAGGGCAATCAGCCCCAGCATTTT.

CDR3: CASSPSGRFSYEQYF. The CDR3 coding sequence is TGCGCCAGCAGCCCGAGCGGGAGATTCTCCTACGAGCAGTACTTC. The V and J genes are TRBV5-1 and TRBJ2-7; 8 positions agree with TRBD2. V gave up 4 bases and J gave up 0 bases; unmatched junction bases: 6. CDR3 length: 15 amino acids. CDR1 and CDR2 (germline): SGHRS, YFSETQ.